The 32 T cell receptor beta chains presented below share a single source sample, sequenced in a study of T cell repertoires in cytomegalovirus infection. TCRdb re-called the reads through MiXCR, storing one row per CDR3 protein. The sample lists over 100,000 distinct CDR3 sequences, around a tenth occurring once. These receptors' antigens are unknown. Sample: PBMCs, sequenced either directly or after in vitro stimulation (not recorded which). The receptors here all came from a human donor in good health (CMV status not recorded). Some clones in this sample may be carry-over from other donors' samples.

V and J are TRBV6-1 and TRBJ2-2; D might be TRBD2 (6 bases). The V end lost 8 bases, the J end lost 1 base, and 11 bases lay between the germline ends. There are 14 residues in the CDR3. Germline V CDR1 and CDR2: MNHNS, SASEGT. CDR3 protein: CASGISGNTGELFF. Here the CDR3 DNA reads TGTGCCAGCGGAATTAGCGGGAACACCGGGGAGCTGTTTTTT.

This clonotype was seen repeatedly, ten times or more. This chain links TRBV27 with TRBJ1-5, with TRBD1 as a possible D gene (6 bases). The CDR3 spans 15 residues. Germline V CDR1 and CDR2: MNHEY, SMNVEV (reference sequence). V was clipped by 2 bases and J by 7 bases, with 15 bases between them. The CDR3 loop reads CASSLNRGAGQPQHF. The CDR3 DNA follows: TGTGCCAGCAGTTTAAACCGGGGGGCGGGACAGCCCCAGCATTTT.

This clonotype has ten or more counts. The J gene is TRBJ2-5, the V gene TRBV7-2; D is unclear. With 1 base removed from V and 0 bases from J, the gap between germline ends came to 6 bases. The CDR3 covers 14 residues. Germline V CDR1 and CDR2: SGHTA, FQGNSA. In DNA, the CDR3 is TGTGCCAGCAGCTTAGAGAGGTACCAAGAGACCCAGTACTTC. The encoded protein is CASSLERYQETQYF.

This clonotype showed up just a few times. V is TRBV7-9 and J is TRBJ2-3; D is uncertain. The CDR3 totals 20 residues. The germline gives CDR1 SEHNR, CDR2 FQNEAQ (reference sequence). Trimming shortened V by 4 bases and J by 6 bases, and 32 bases separated the two germline ends. The CDR3 here is CASSSSRRAASGSPPDTQYF. The CDR3 nucleotides are TGTGCCAGCAGCTCGTCACGCCGGGCCGCTAGTGGATCCCCACCGGATACGCAGTATTTT.

CDR3 nucleotides: TGTGCCACCAGTGATACCAGGAGGGGAGATACGCAGTATTTT. The encoded protein is CATSDTRRGDTQYF. The J gene is TRBJ2-3, the V gene TRBV24-1; perhaps TRBD2 as D (6 bases). V lost 3 bases to trimming and J lost 5 bases, with 11 bases between them. Germline-derived CDR1 and CDR2 are KGHDR and SFDVKD. The CDR3 is made up of 14 amino acids.

The chain links TRBV6-2 or TRBV6-3 to TRBJ2-1, with a weak D call TRBD1 (6 bases). The ends were cut back, 0 bases at V and 10 bases at J, with 10 bases in the middle. The V gene's germline CDR1 is MNHEY and CDR2 SVGEGT. This CDR3 comprises 13 residues. The CDR3 loop reads CASSYSEQGEQFF. DNA for the CDR3: TGTGCCAGCAGTTACTCCGAGCAGGGGGAGCAGTTCTTC.

This clonotype came up many times. The chain has TRBV7-2 and TRBJ2-5; either TRBD1 or TRBD2 may supply D (5 bases each). The CDR3 totals 15 residues. Germline V lookup: CDR1 SGHTA, CDR2 FQGNSA. Trimming pared 3 bases from V and 5 bases from J, leaving 16 bases between. The CDR3 spells CASSFSSEGFETQYF. Written as DNA, the CDR3 is TGTGCCAGCAGCTTTTCGTCCGAGGGGTTTGAGACCCAGTACTTC. Full variable domain (missing parts from reference TRBV7-2 and TRBJ2-5): GAGVSQSPSNKVTEKGKDVELRCDPISGHTALYWYRQSLGQGLEFLIYFQGNSAPDKSGLPSDRFSAERTGGSVSTLTIQRTQQEDSAVYLCASSFSSEGFETQYFGPGTRLLVL.

The chain recombines TRBV4-1 with TRBJ1-1; D is uncertain. The CDR3 runs 11 residues. Trimming stripped 5 bases from V and 6 bases from J, with 7 bases between. Germline V lookup: CDR1 MGHRA, CDR2 YSYEKL. The CDR3 reads CASSFGPEAFF. CDR3 in DNA: TGCGCCAGCAGCTTCGGGCCTGAAGCTTTCTTT.

Ten or more counts support this clonotype. This CDR3 is CASSPRPGVDNEQFF. CDR3 DNA: TGTGCCAGCAGTCCCCGGCCAGGGGTAGACAATGAGCAGTTCTTC. The chain uses TRBV28 and TRBJ2-1; a weak D match, TRBD1 (6 bases). From germline, CDR1 is MDHEN and CDR2 SYDVKM. The CDR3 has 15 amino acids. The germline V and J ends were trimmed by 5 bases and 5 bases, with 16 bases remaining between them.

The chain is built from TRBV6-2 or TRBV6-3 and TRBJ1-1, with D unclear. CDR1 and CDR2 from the germline V gene are MNHEY and SVGEGT. Trimming cost V 0 bases and J 11 bases, with 10 bases left between them. There are 12 residues in the CDR3. Here the CDR3 DNA reads TGTGCCAGCAGTTACTCACTTACCAGGGCTTTCTTT. It specifies CASSYSLTRAFF.

This clonotype was observed a single time. This may be a read error, as it is one base from a much larger clone. The chain combines TRBV7-2 with TRBJ1-4; D not certain. Trimming pared 0 bases from V and 6 bases from J, leaving 8 bases between. This CDR3 is built from 14 residues. CDR1 and CDR2 from the germline V gene are SGHTA and FQGNSA. CDR3 residues: CASSLAGSDEKLFF. CDR3 DNA: TGTGCCAGCAGCTTAGCGGGGAGTGATGAAAAACTGTTTTTT.

There are many counts of this clonotype. V is TRBV7-2 and J is TRBJ2-7; 10 bases fit TRBD1. This CDR3 has 13 residues. The V gene's germline CDR1 is SGHTA and CDR2 FQGNSA. V shed 5 bases and J 5 bases; nucleotides not matched to a gene: 3. The CDR3 spells CASSTTGGNEQYV. CDR3 nucleotides: TGTGCCAGCAGCACGACAGGGGGCAACGAGCAGTACGTC.

This clonotype has at least ten counts. The chain has TRBV4-3 and TRBJ2-2; the D is unclear. In germline, CDR1 is LGHNA, CDR2 YSLEER. The CDR3 has 13 amino acids. The V gene lost 4 bases and the J gene lost 6 bases, with 9 bases spanning the gap. The CDR3: CASSLEVAGELFF. CDR3 DNA: TGCGCCAGCAGCCTTGAAGTCGCCGGGGAGCTGTTTTTT.

The sample holds many counts of this clonotype. The chain employs TRBV6-2 or TRBV6-3 and TRBJ2-2; D is possibly TRBD2 (5 bases). V lost 10 bases, J lost 4 bases, and 13 bases lay in between. This CDR3 spans 13 amino acids. In germline, CDR1 is MNHEY, CDR2 SVGEGT. The CDR3 loop is CATVTRFTGELFF. The CDR3 DNA is TGTGCCACAGTAACTAGATTCACCGGGGAGCTGTTTTTT.

The V gene is TRBV7-8, the J gene TRBJ1-3, with TRBD1 as a possible D gene (5 bases). Trimming took 5 bases from V and 10 from J, leaving 21 bases between them. Germline V lookup: CDR1 SGHVS, CDR2 FQNEAQ. This CDR3 has 15 amino acids. The CDR3 DNA sequence: TGTGCCAGCAGCCCAGGGACCGAGGGGCTACGAACCATATATTTT. It is translated as CASSPGTEGLRTIYF.

This clonotype was picked up many times. The chain combines TRBV6-5 with TRBJ2-2; 9 nucleotides match TRBD2. Trimming cost V 2 bases and J 2 bases; bases outside gene matches: 3. This CDR3 is built from 16 residues. The V gene's germline CDR1 is MNHEY and CDR2 SVGAGI. CDR3 nucleotides: TGTGCCAGCAGTTACGAGACTAGCGGTAACACCGGGGAGCTGTTTTTT. Its protein product is CASSYETSGNTGELFF.

This clonotype was detected ten times or more. This chain uses TRBV7-4 with TRBJ2-3, with 10 bases identical to TRBD2. V lost 7 bases, J lost 6 bases, and 19 bases stayed unmatched. This CDR3 region has 18 residues. Germline CDR1 is SGHVT and CDR2 is SQSDAQ. The CDR3 region has the DNA TGTGCCAGCATCCAGGGGGTAGCGGGAGGCCCCCGAGGGGATACGCAGTATTTT. Residues: CASIQGVAGGPRGDTQYF.

The chain links TRBV20-1 to TRBJ1-2; 11 bases line up with TRBD1. The V and J ends lost 5 bases and 13 bases, in that order; junction bases with no gene match: 6. Germline V gene data show CDR1 as DFQATT and CDR2 as SNEGSKA (reference sequence). The CDR3 is 11 residues long. CDR3 nucleotide sequence: TGCAGTGCTTGGGACAGGGGGACCCCCACCTTC. Its translation is CSAWDRGTPTF.

This clonotype has just a few counts. The chain combines TRBV9 with TRBJ2-2; 13 positions match TRBD2. Germline values: CDR1 SGDLS, CDR2 YYNGEE. This CDR3 is 17 amino acids long. Germline trimming cut 4 bases from V and 3 bases from J; bases unmatched to any gene: 6. The chain's CDR3 is CASSFGLAGVDTGELFF. The DNA of the CDR3 is TGTGCCAGCAGCTTTGGACTAGCGGGAGTGGACACCGGGGAGCTGTTTTTT.

This clonotype appeared a few times. The genes are TRBV7-8 and TRBJ2-5; D might be TRBD2 (5 bases). CDR1 is SGHVS, CDR2 FQNEAQ, per germline. This CDR3 is 13 amino acids long. V lost 10 bases and J 0 bases, leaving 12 bases between the germline ends. The chain's CDR3 is CATSLVNQETQYF. The CDR3 bases are TGTGCCACCTCACTAGTTAACCAAGAGACCCAGTACTTC.

The genes are TRBV3-1 and TRBJ2-7, with 14 nucleotides matching TRBD2. Germline values: CDR1 LGHDT, CDR2 YNNKEL (reference sequence). V dropped 5 bases and J dropped 4; count of bases not matched to a gene: 4. This CDR3 has 15 residues. The CDR3 loop is CASSAGLAGDYEQYF. The CDR3 bases are TGTGCCAGCAGCGCGGGACTAGCGGGAGATTACGAGCAGTACTTC.

This clonotype occurred many times. V usage is TRBV6-2 or TRBV6-3 and J usage is TRBJ2-1; 13 bases line up with TRBD2. The CDR3 covers 19 residues. Germline CDR1 MNHEY, CDR2 SVGEGT. The junction had 19 bases not matched to a gene; V was cut back by 6 bases and J by 8 bases. The CDR3 DNA reads as TGTGCCAGCAGCGTCACTAGCGGGAGGGGAGGTACCTCTCGGGATGAGCAGTTCTTC. It encodes CASSVTSGRGGTSRDEQFF.

The J gene is TRBJ1-4, the V gene TRBV4-3; D uncertain. Germline assignment: CDR1 LGHNA and CDR2 YSLEER. V was cut by 0 bases and J by 8 bases, with 13 bases left in between. The CDR3 covers 15 residues. The CDR3 protein is CASSQDIGRWEKLFF. CDR3 coding DNA: TGCGCCAGCAGCCAAGATATCGGGAGGTGGGAAAAACTGTTTTTT.

This clonotype was counted ten times or more. The gene calls are TRBV7-2 and TRBJ2-5; 13 bases are shared with TRBD2. The CDR3 has 15 amino acids. Germline assignment: CDR1 SGHTA and CDR2 FQGNSA. Trimming removed 8 bases from V and 2 bases from J; junction bases left unmatched: 5. The CDR3 nucleotides read TGTGCCAGCCAACTAGCGGGAGGGCGACAAGAGACCCAGTACTTC. It is translated as CASQLAGGRQETQYF.

The chain joins TRBV4-1 to TRBJ1-3, with D perhaps TRBD1 (6 bases). CDR3 length: 14 amino acids. Germline V gene lookup returns CDR1 MGHRA and CDR2 YSYEKL. Trimming left V 2 bases short and J 2 bases short, with 7 bases between. CDR3 residues: CASSQSGAGNTIYF. CDR3 DNA sequence: TGCGCCAGCAGCCAATCAGGGGCTGGAAACACCATATATTTT.

The V call is TRBV4-1, the J call TRBJ2-1; D unresolved. The germline CDR1 and CDR2 sequences are MGHRA and YSYEKL. The CDR3 has 15 amino acids. V lost 1 base and J 4 bases, leaving 11 bases between the germline ends. DNA for the CDR3: TGCGCCAGCAGCCAAGGGGATGCTGGTTACAATGAGCAGTTCTTC. This sequence encodes CASSQGDAGYNEQFF.

This clonotype was counted many times. This chain uses TRBV11-3 with TRBJ1-1; D is unresolved. The V end lost 4 bases, the J end lost 3 bases, and 3 bases lay between the germline ends. The germline CDR1 and CDR2 sequences are SGHNT and YENEEA. The CDR3 contains 11 residues. The CDR3 spells CASSYHTEAFF. CDR3 DNA sequence: TGTGCCAGCAGCTACCACACTGAAGCTTTCTTT.

This clonotype was observed many times. V gene TRBV12-3 or TRBV12-4 combines with J gene TRBJ2-1; possibly TRBD2 for D (6 bases). The CDR3 loop spans 15 amino acids. Between the trimmed V and J ends, which lost 4 bases and 4 bases, there was a span of 14 bases. The DNA of the CDR3 is TGTGCCAGCAGTTCGGGACGGGAGATTTACAATGAGCAGTTCTTC. It codes for CASSSGREIYNEQFF.

This clonotype was picked up many times. This sequence joins TRBV6-2 or TRBV6-3 and TRBJ2-1, with D possibly TRBD2 on 6 matching bases. The CDR3 has 18 residues. With 5 bases removed from V and 0 bases from J, the gap between germline ends came to 20 bases. Germline V gives CDR1 MNHEY, CDR2 SVGEGT. CDR3 DNA: TGTGCCAGCAGTCGGCAAAACCTACTAGCAGGCTCCTACAATGAGCAGTTCTTC. It specifies CASSRQNLLAGSYNEQFF.

This clonotype showed up just a few times. This rearrangement joins TRBV12-3 or TRBV12-4 to TRBJ2-3; TRBD1 matches 9 bases. Trimming cost V 5 bases and J 2 bases; bases outside gene matches: 8. The CDR3 runs 16 residues. DNA for the CDR3: TGTGCCAGCAGTCTCCTCGGGACAGGGCACACAGATACGCAGTATTTT. As protein: CASSLLGTGHTDTQYF.

This clonotype was picked up many times. The chain links TRBV7-2 to TRBJ2-3, with 10 bases matching TRBD2. Germline-derived CDR1 and CDR2 are SGHTA and FQGNSA. This CDR3 contains 16 residues. The V segment lost 1 base and the J segment 5 bases; nucleotides outside the gene matches: 6. Here the CDR3 DNA reads TGTGCCAGCAGCTTAGGTCTAGCGGGAGCAATAGATACGCAGTATTTT. The encoded protein is CASSLGLAGAIDTQYF.

The chain has TRBV4-3 and TRBJ2-7, with 10 bases lining up with TRBD2. With 11 bases clipped from V and 3 bases from J, the junction kept 13 bases outside the gene matches. Germline V gene lookup returns CDR1 LGHNA and CDR2 YSLEER. The length of the CDR3 is 15 residues. As DNA, the CDR3 is TGCGCCCCCCGAAGAGCGGGAGGGCCAGGCTACGAGCAGTACTTC. Translating gives CAPRRAGGPGYEQYF.